These T cell receptor beta chains were read from a single sample in a study of blood T cells in healthy people across ages. TCRdb independently ran MiXCR on the 5' RACE reads; one entry per CDR3 protein. Found here are around 1,800,000 distinct CDR3 sequences, about 39% of them singletons; the top ten hold 23%. The specimen sequenced was blood. These receptors originate from a human donor in good health. The CDR3 runs from the conserved cysteine through the conserved F or W. Fields, in order: V gene, D gene, J gene, CDR3 protein. D genes are given only for firm matches.

>TRBV4-2|-|TRBJ2-3
CASSPWGQSGADTQYF
>TRBV20-1|TRBD2|TRBJ2-1
CSASSGESSYNEQFF
>TRBV4-3|TRBD2|TRBJ2-5
CASSQGLQRGRETQYF
>TRBV27|-|TRBJ2-7
CASRPGPYYEQYF
>TRBV5-1|TRBD2|TRBJ2-7
CASSLVRLAAAPRGYEQYF
>TRBV20-1|TRBD2|TRBJ2-1
CSAEQLAGAFNEQFF
>TRBV12-3/TRBV12-4|TRBD1|TRBJ2-7
CASSPYDRAYEQYF
>TRBV7-7|-|TRBJ2-1
CASSLALTRYGGGEQFF
>TRBV28|-|TRBJ2-3
CASSILTDTQYF
>TRBV20-1|-|TRBJ2-3
CSASPVEGEVTDTQYF
>TRBV15|TRBD1|TRBJ1-4
CATSRGGTGEEKLFF
>TRBV7-9|TRBD2|TRBJ2-7
CASSLVGGAVSSYEQYF
>TRBV20-1|TRBD1|TRBJ1-5
CSARTGGDQPQHF
>TRBV4-1|-|TRBJ1-2
CASSPYRTNYGYTF
>TRBV5-1|TRBD1|TRBJ1-1
CASSSGPRTGGVGTEAFF
>TRBV7-3|-|TRBJ2-1
CASSLNGGGGYNEQFF
>TRBV5-1|-|TRBJ2-1
CASSSGNSYNEQFF
>TRBV7-8|-|TRBJ1-6
CASSPIFGPSLTPLHF
>TRBV30|TRBD1|TRBJ2-4
CARNPGQTNIQYF
>TRBV7-2|-|TRBJ2-7
CASSSKWGALVEQYF
>TRBV25-1|TRBD2|TRBJ2-7
CASSDSGGGYEQYF
>TRBV5-5|-|TRBJ2-3
CASSLLAGIRTDTQYF
>TRBV10-3|-|TRBJ2-3
CAISESASEGGTDTQYF
>TRBV7-2|-|TRBJ2-5
CASSLEPWETQYF
>TRBV6-1|TRBD2|TRBJ2-3
CASSQRTSGGLGTDTQYF
>TRBV28|-|TRBJ2-3
CASSRLVYPWTDTQYF
>TRBV28|-|TRBJ2-7
CASSLVLQATTFQDEQYF
>TRBV7-2|TRBD2|TRBJ2-3
CASSPPTSGGGDTQYF
>TRBV27|-|TRBJ2-7
CASSYAPRGGSSYEQYF